This T cell receptor (beta chain) comes out of a study of T cell clusters in autoimmune cytopenias. TRB was amplified from approximately 230 ng of peripheral blood genomic DNA per sample. This clonotype is classed as medium-sized by frequency. Its specificity is not known. Regarding the study as a whole: The T cell clusters came from computational analysis alone and lack functional validation.

Multiplex touch-down PCR amplified TRB using TRB-A and TRB-B pools in one tube. TCRdb reprocessed the multiplex PCR reads; each CDR3 protein has one entry and no DNA is given. The repertoire table contains approximately 5,100 distinct CDR3 sequences. In addition, the sample was reused for a study of T cell repertoires in aging, cancer and after chemotherapy. As reported in that work: Donor ages fell into six groups from 30 or younger up to 70 or older. No conclusions about immunological memory after chemotherapy can be drawn from the repertoire data.

The TCR sequence derives from a human donor in good health. The sequenced material came from peripheral blood.

The CDR3 loop is CASSLDGGSYNEQFF. V gene TRBV5-4 combines with J gene TRBJ2-1; TCRdb gives TRBD1 as the D gene, but with no DNA this cannot be confirmed. There are 15 residues in the CDR3. Germline CDR1 SGHNT, CDR2 YYREEE (reference sequence). Complete variable domain (other parts from reference TRBV5-4 and TRBJ2-1): ETGVTQSPTHLIKTRGQQVTLRCSSQSGHNTVSWYQQALGQGPQFIFQYYREEENGRGNFPPRFSGLQFPNYSSELNVNALELDDSALYLCASSLDGGSYNEQFFGPGTRLTVL.